This entry lists 19 T cell receptor beta chains sequenced from one sample in a study of T cell responses to AZD1222 COVID-19 vaccine. TCRdb's table, derived via immunoSEQ multiplex PCR, lists solely in-frame clones and lacks some. Among about 210,000 clones listed, approximately 94% were seen once. This sample comprised peripheral blood, obtained 28 days after the second dose of the MenACWY control vaccine. These TCRs come from an adult who received the MenACWY meningococcal vaccine as a control.

The chain is built from TRBV4-2 and TRBJ2-5; no definite D call. V lost 0 bases, J lost 5 bases, and 1 base lay in between. Germline V gene sequence: CDR1 LGHNA, CDR2 YNFKEQ. The length of the CDR3 is 11 residues. The CDR3 loop is CASSQDETQYF. In DNA form, the CDR3 reads TGTGCCAGCAGCCAAGATGAGACCCAGTACTTC.

The chain employs TRBV25-1 and TRBJ2-1; 7 bases map to TRBD2. Trimming took 2 bases from V and 5 from J; bases not matched to a gene: 12. This CDR3 is 17 amino acids long. The germline gives CDR1 MGHDK, CDR2 SYGVNS. CDR3 DNA sequence: TGTGCCAGCAGTGAACCCGTCGCTGGGCTAGCGGACAATGAGCAGTTCTTC. Its translation: CASSEPVAGLADNEQFF.

The chain joins TRBV5-6 to TRBJ2-6; no clear D. CDR1 is SGHDT and CDR2 is YYEEEE in the germline V gene. The CDR3 runs 14 residues. Trimming cost V 2 bases and J 4 bases, with 7 bases left between them. CDR3 loop: CASSFGVGANVLTF. CDR3 nucleotides: TGTGCCAGCAGCTTTGGGGTGGGGGCCAACGTCCTGACTTTC.

The genes are TRBV6-4 and TRBJ1-2, with D unclear. There are 14 residues in the CDR3. Germline CDR1 reads MRHNA; CDR2 reads SNTAGT. Deletions cut 2 bases from V and 2 bases from J, with 9 bases between. The CDR3 reads CASSDPDPNYGYTF. As DNA, the CDR3 is TGTGCCAGCAGTGACCCGGACCCCAACTATGGCTACACCTTC.

The genes are TRBV21-1 and TRBJ2-3; the listed D gene, TRBD1, was not tested against the DNA. TRBV21-1 is a pseudogene segment. The CDR3 contains 17 residues. CDR3 in amino acids: CASSKRDSVPSTDTQYF. The DNA for the CDR3 is TGTGCCAGCAGCAAAAGGGACAGTGTACCTAGCACAGATACGCAGTATTTT.

The gene calls are TRBV11-1 and TRBJ2-1, with TRBD1 matching 9 bases. The CDR3 is 16 amino acids. With V trimmed by 0 bases and J by 7 bases, 7 bases remained unmatched. Per the germline V gene, CDR1 is SGHAT and CDR2 is FQDESV (reference sequence). CDR3 loop: CASSLAPTGGWNEQFF. CDR3 DNA: TGTGCCAGCAGCTTAGCGCCCACAGGGGGCTGGAATGAGCAGTTCTTC.

The chain joins TRBV6-5 to TRBJ2-5; D gene uncertain. V lost 2 bases to trimming and J lost 3 bases, with 4 bases between them. Germline CDR1 is MNHEY and CDR2 is SVGAGI. CDR3 length: 12 amino acids. The CDR3 DNA follows: TGTGCCAGCAGTTACGGGGAAGAGACCCAGTACTTC. It is translated as CASSYGEETQYF.

The chain combines TRBV4-1 with TRBJ1-4; D is undetermined. The CDR3 contains 16 residues. V shed 2 bases and J shed 3 bases, with 13 bases lying between them. The germline V gene has CDR1 MGHRA and CDR2 YSYEKL. CDR3 in amino acids: CASSQLGLTPNEKLFF. CDR3 nucleotide sequence: TGCGCCAGCAGCCAACTCGGACTCACCCCTAATGAAAAACTGTTTTTT.

The chain has TRBV30 and TRBJ1-2; no definite D call. CDR1 GTSNPN and CDR2 SVGIG come from the germline V gene (reference sequence). This CDR3 has 16 amino acids. Trimming left V 0 bases short and J 5 bases short, with 19 bases between. Here the CDR3 DNA reads TGTGCCTGGAGTGTACTTGGTGGCGGGTCGGGGTATGGCTACACCTTC. Residues: CAWSVLGGGSGYGYTF.

The chain links TRBV5-1 to TRBJ1-2; TRBD1 matches at 10 bases. The CDR3 is 14 residues long. From germline, CDR1 is SGHRS and CDR2 YFSETQ. J lost 2 bases, V lost 4 bases, and 2 bases had no gene match. The CDR3 DNA reads as TGCGCCAGCAGCGAGACAGGGGGCAACTATGGCTACACCTTC. Protein: CASSETGGNYGYTF.

The chain links TRBV5-4 to TRBJ1-4; tentatively, D is TRBD1 (6 bases). CDR3 length equals 15 residues. The V and J ends lost 2 bases and 3 bases respectively, with 11 bases between them. Germline CDR1 reads SGHNT; CDR2 reads YYREEE (reference sequence). The CDR3 bases are TGTGCCAGCAGCTTCCTGGACAGTCCTAATGAAAAACTGTTTTTT. It is translated as CASSFLDSPNEKLFF.

The chain combines TRBV6-1 with TRBJ1-4; D is undetermined. Germline V gene data show CDR1 as MNHNS and CDR2 as SASEGT. V was pared by 7 bases and J by 2 bases, with 8 bases between. CDR3 length: 13 amino acids. DNA for the CDR3: TGTGCCAGCAAGGACTACACTAATGAAAAACTGTTTTTT. Translation: CASKDYTNEKLFF.

This chain joins TRBV9 and TRBJ1-6; 9 nucleotides line up with TRBD1. V shed 0 bases, J shed 10 bases, and the junction held 11 bases outside the gene matches. The CDR3 length is 17 residues. Per the germline V gene, CDR1 is SGDLS and CDR2 is YYNGEE. The CDR3 region has the DNA TGTGCCAGCAGCGTAGGACCTACCGGGACAGGGAACTCACCCCTCCACTTT. This codes for CASSVGPTGTGNSPLHF.

The genes are TRBV18 and TRBJ2-1, with 9 bases fitting TRBD1. V lost 4 bases, J lost 5 bases, and 12 bases stayed unmatched. The CDR3 has 17 amino acids. Germline V gene data show CDR1 as KGHSH and CDR2 as LQKENI. The CDR3 DNA sequence: TGTGCCAGCTCACGGACGTCCGGGACAGGGACCAACAATGAGCAGTTCTTC. Its protein is CASSRTSGTGTNNEQFF. Drawing the rest from reference TRBV18 and TRBJ2-1, the complete variable domain is NAGVMQNPRHLVRRRGQEARLRCSPMKGHSHVYWYRQLPEEGLKFMVYLQKENIIDESGMPKERFSAEFPKEGPSILRIQQVVRGDSAAYFCASSRTSGTGTNNEQFFGPGTRLTVL.

This rearrangement joins TRBV6-5 to TRBJ2-4, with D possibly matching TRBD1 (5 bases). The germline V gene has CDR1 MNHEY and CDR2 SVGAGI. V lost 5 bases, J lost 2 bases, and 10 bases lay in between. The CDR3 is made up of 14 amino acids. CDR3 DNA: TGTGCCAGCAGTCAGGGTAACACCAAAAACATTCAGTACTTC. As protein: CASSQGNTKNIQYF.

The rearrangement uses TRBV19 and TRBJ1-5, with TRBD1 as a possible D gene (5 bases). Germline CDR1 reads LNHDA; CDR2 reads SQIVND (reference sequence). This CDR3 comprises 15 residues. Trimming removed 1 base from V and 0 bases from J, with 7 bases in between. CDR3 DNA: TGTGCCAGTAGTATAGTTGGACATAGCAATCAGCCCCAGCATTTT. Its protein is CASSIVGHSNQPQHF. The complete variable domain, with remaining parts taken from reference TRBV19 and TRBJ1-5, reads DGGITQSPKYLFRKEGQNVTLSCEQNLNHDAMYWYRQDPGQGLRLIYYSQIVNDFQKGDIAEGYSVSREKKESFPLTVTSAQKNPTAFYLCASSIVGHSNQPQHFGDGTRLSIL.

J is TRBJ1-1 and V is TRBV7-2, with D hard to call. The CDR3 contains 14 residues. Deletions cut 1 base from V and 4 bases from J, with 10 bases between. Germline V gives CDR1 SGHTA, CDR2 FQGNSA. CDR3 bases: TGTGCCAGCAGCTTAGGGTCCCACCCCACTGAAGCTTTCTTT. Residues: CASSLGSHPTEAFF.

The V gene is TRBV6-2 or TRBV6-3, the J gene TRBJ2-1; D is unresolved. Germline assignment: CDR1 MNHEY and CDR2 SVGEGT. The CDR3 is 11 residues long. Trimming took off 6 bases at V and 9 bases at J, with 9 bases between the two ends. CDR3 sequence: CASSPGREQFF. DNA for the CDR3: TGTGCCAGCAGCCCCGGTCGTGAGCAGTTCTTC.

V gene TRBV15 combines with J gene TRBJ1-2; D call uncertain. CDR3 size: 13 residues. Trimming took 0 bases from V and 4 from J, leaving 6 bases between them. The germline gives CDR1 LNHNV, CDR2 YYDKDF (reference sequence). The CDR3 DNA follows: TGTGCCACCAGCAGAGATCAGAGCTATGGCTACACCTTC. It specifies CATSRDQSYGYTF. Supplemented by reference TRBV15 and TRBJ1-2, the full variable domain reads DAMVIQNPRYQVTQFGKPVTLSCSQTLNHNVMYWYQQKSSQAPKLLFHYYDKDFNNEADTPDNFQSRRPNTSFCFLDIRSPGLGDTAMYLCATSRDQSYGYTFGSGTRLTVV.